The 2 T cell receptor beta chains below were found in one sample sequenced in a study of T cells in localized non-small cell lung cancer. Measured with immunoSEQ multiplex PCR; TCRdb has only the in-frame clones, and not every one. Here the sample spans 33,000 or so clones, approximately 80% being singletons. Material: peripheral blood, obtained before any cancer treatment. The receptor source for this set is a male donor older than 55 with stage III squamous cell lung carcinoma.

This clone was seen only a few times. The chain joins TRBV27 to TRBJ1-1; 9 positions match TRBD1. Trimming at V came to 3 bases and at J to 6 bases, leaving 8 bases not matched to a gene. The CDR3 has 15 residues. Germline loops: CDR1 MNHEY, CDR2 SMNVEV (reference sequence). In DNA, the CDR3 is TGTGCCAGCAGTTTGGGGACAGGGAGGATATCTGAAGCTTTCTTT. Its translation: CASSLGTGRISEAFF.

V usage is TRBV6-1 and J usage is TRBJ2-6, with D unclear. CDR1 is MNHNS, CDR2 SASEGT, per germline. This CDR3 contains 17 residues. V was trimmed by 4 bases and J by 0 bases, leaving 13 bases between them. The CDR3 loop reads CASSVQVTYSGANVLTF. The CDR3 DNA reads TGTGCCAGCAGTGTCCAGGTGACATACTCTGGGGCCAACGTCCTGACTTTC.